This TCR beta chain was sequenced in a study of blood T cell repertoires in COVID-19. Study background: Spain, Italy and the United States supplied samples that represented acute and convalescent COVID-19. T cells, B-cell-depleted T cells, or PBMCs provided the cDNA or gDNA that served as material.

In the authors' workflow: Using reference gene primer amplification, nucleated cell counts were estimated. Profiling relied on immunoSEQ multiplex PCR, and the TCRdb table lists in-frame clones only, not all of them. V and J calls and clone size are as listed in that table; D and trimming were resolved from the DNA. The data contain around 300,000 clones, about nine tenths of them seen just once; the ten biggest clones take up 6.5% to 8%. Recruited during active infection, patients (from Seattle) were subsequently followed longitudinally. There are a few counts of this clone. Germline trimming cut 2 bases from V and 3 bases from J; bases unmatched to any gene: 7. The CDR3 totals 16 residues. Germline CDR1 reads MDHEN; CDR2 reads SYDVKM.

The sequence was collected from a woman aged 30 to 39 with COVID-19, enrolled during active disease. This sequence joins TRBV28 and TRBJ1-2; 9 positions agree with TRBD1. Sequenced input: peripheral blood. The CDR3 loop is CASSLRNRGQDYGYTF. Written as DNA, the CDR3 is TGTGCCAGCAGTTTACGGAACAGGGGGCAAGACTATGGCTACACCTTC.